This T cell receptor beta chain was found in a study of monozygotic twins with inflammatory bowel disease. Two nested PCRs, run for approximately 16 and 9 cycles, were applied to TCRalpha and TCRbeta cDNA. After re-calling the 5' RACE reads, TCRdb lists one entry per CDR3 protein, DNA absent. The sample table includes 300,000 to 400,000 distinct CDR3 sequences. Phlebotomy per donor yielded a single 2.5 ml blood sample. The CDR3 contains 13 residues. In germline, CDR1 is MNHEY, CDR2 SVGEGT. This clonotype was obtained from a human donor with ulcerative colitis or Crohn's disease, or a healthy co-twin of an affected twin (not recorded which). The chain has TRBV6-2 or TRBV6-3 and TRBJ2-7; TCRdb picks TRBD2, but there is no DNA to check that call. The material sequenced was blood. CDR3 amino acids: CASTPSRAYEQYF.